The rows below give T cell receptor beta chains drawn from one sample of a study of OX40 agonist ivuxolimab in advanced cancers. Assay used: immunoSEQ multiplex PCR; TCRdb lists only in-frame clones, some missing. The repertoire holds around 20,000 clones, with 77% as singletons. The specimen comprised CD4+ or CD8+ T cells sorted from blood, sampled in a trial of the OX40 agonist ivuxolimab. All receptors come from an adult with an advanced solid tumor such as melanoma, head and neck, liver or kidney cancer. Both conserved end residues are part of each CDR3. The order of the fields is J gene, clone size, V gene, D gene, CDR3 DNA, CDR3 protein. The D gene is left open where the match is weak. Size values are once, few and many counts, or a class for expanded clones, and some rows have none.

J: TRBJ2-2
size: -
V: TRBV7-6
D: -
DNA: TGTGCCAGCAGCCCCAACAAGGGGGGTTTGTTGAACACCGGGGAGCTGTTTTTT
CDR3: CASSPNKGGLLNTGELFF

J: TRBJ2-7
size: -
V: TRBV7-3
D: TRBD2
DNA: TGTGCCAGCAGCAATAGCGGGGGGGCCTTCGACGAGCAGTACTTC
CDR3: CASSNSGGAFDEQYF

J: TRBJ1-1
size: -
V: TRBV7-2
D: -
DNA: TGTGCCAGCAGCTTGTACAGTGGGGGGTGGACTGAAGCTTTCTTT
CDR3: CASSLYSGGWTEAFF

J: TRBJ2-3
size: -
V: TRBV6-4
D: TRBD2
DNA: TGTGCCAGCAGTGCGGAGCGGGGGGGCACAGATACGCAGTATTTT
CDR3: CASSAERGGTDTQYF

J: TRBJ2-7
size: -
V: TRBV5-6
D: -
DNA: TGTGCCAGCAGCTCCAGACTATACAGCTCCTACGAGCAGTACTTC
CDR3: CASSSRLYSSYEQYF

J: TRBJ1-1
size: -
V: TRBV19
D: -
DNA: TGTGCCTGCGCAGGATACGAAGCTTTCTTT
CDR3: CACAGYEAFF

J: TRBJ2-3
size: few
V: TRBV7-6
D: -
DNA: TGTGCCAGCAGCTACACCACGGTCGGGGTTATAACAGATACGCAGTATTTT
CDR3: CASSYTTVGVITDTQYF

J: TRBJ2-7
size: -
V: TRBV19
D: -
DNA: TGTGCCAGTAGTATAGATCTATCGGCAGGCTACGAGCAGTACTTC
CDR3: CASSIDLSAGYEQYF

J: TRBJ1-2
size: -
V: TRBV5-6
D: -
DNA: TGTGCCAGCAGCTCCTCGGCCCTTTGGGACTATGGCTACACCTTC
CDR3: CASSSSALWDYGYTF

J: TRBJ2-7
size: -
V: TRBV7-3
D: -
DNA: TGTGCCAGCAGCTCAGAAGGGGTTGAATACGAGCAGTACTTC
CDR3: CASSSEGVEYEQYF

J: TRBJ1-1
size: -
V: TRBV6-6
D: -
DNA: TGTGCCACCAACAGGGACGGAACTGAAGCTTTCTTT
CDR3: CATNRDGTEAFF

J: TRBJ2-1
size: -
V: TRBV29-1
D: TRBD2
DNA: TGCAGCGTAGAGGGACTAGGTCGCTACAATGAGCAGTTCTTC
CDR3: CSVEGLGRYNEQFF

J: TRBJ1-6
size: -
V: TRBV6-5
D: -
DNA: TGTGCCAGCAGTTACTCCCGCGGGTCAACTTCACCCCTCCACTTT
CDR3: CASSYSRGSTSPLHF

J: TRBJ1-1
size: -
V: TRBV6-5
D: -
DNA: TGTGCCAGCAGTTACTCGAATGGAGGAGGGACTGAAGCTTTCTTT
CDR3: CASSYSNGGGTEAFF

J: TRBJ2-3
size: -
V: TRBV6-5
D: -
DNA: TGTGCCAGCAGTCCCGGATTCACAGATACGCAGTATTTT
CDR3: CASSPGFTDTQYF

J: TRBJ2-7
size: -
V: TRBV13
D: -
DNA: TGTGCCAGCAGCAGAAAGATTGACGAGCAGTACTTC
CDR3: CASSRKIDEQYF

J: TRBJ1-2
size: -
V: TRBV29-1
D: -
DNA: TGCAGCGTTGAAACCCAAGAGGGTGAAGAGGGCTACACCTTC
CDR3: CSVETQEGEEGYTF

J: TRBJ1-1
size: once
V: TRBV7-9
D: -
DNA: TGTGCCAGCAGCCACCCTCAGGGGATAAGGACTGAAGCTTTCTTT
CDR3: CASSHPQGIRTEAFF

J: TRBJ2-7
size: -
V: TRBV27
D: TRBD1
DNA: TGTGCCAGCAGTTTATCCCCGGGACAGGGCTACGAGCAGTACTTC
CDR3: CASSLSPGQGYEQYF

J: TRBJ1-4
size: few
V: TRBV9
D: -
DNA: TGTGCCAGCAGCGTAGAGGGAGGGGCACGTGAAAAACTGTTTTTT
CDR3: CASSVEGGAREKLFF

J: TRBJ2-2
size: -
V: TRBV6-5
D: -
DNA: TGTGCCAGCAGTTCCCAAGGCACCGGGGAGCTGTTTTTT
CDR3: CASSSQGTGELFF

J: TRBJ1-5
size: -
V: TRBV30
D: -
DNA: TGTGCCTGGACCGAGGGGGGGATCGGGTGGCCCCAGCATTTT
CDR3: CAWTEGGIGWPQHF

J: TRBJ2-5
size: -
V: TRBV4-3
D: TRBD1
DNA: TGCGCCAGCAGCCAAGATACAGGGGTGGAAGAGACCCAGTACTTC
CDR3: CASSQDTGVEETQYF

J: TRBJ2-3
size: -
V: TRBV27
D: -
DNA: TGTGCCAGCAGTTTATCGGTCGCGGGAGATACGCAGTATTTT
CDR3: CASSLSVAGDTQYF

J: TRBJ2-1
size: -
V: TRBV2
D: TRBD1
DNA: TGTGCCAGCAGGGAGAGGAGGACAGGGGATTACAATGAGCAGTTCTTC
CDR3: CASRERRTGDYNEQFF

J: TRBJ1-1
size: -
V: TRBV6-5
D: -
DNA: TGTGCCAGCAGTTACTCGTCGGGGAGCACTGAAGCTTTCTTT
CDR3: CASSYSSGSTEAFF

J: TRBJ2-3
size: once
V: TRBV5-4
D: -
DNA: TGTGCCAGCAGTTCTTCTTTGGCTGATACGCAGTATTTT
CDR3: CASSSSLADTQYF

J: TRBJ2-3
size: -
V: TRBV7-9
D: -
DNA: TGTGCCAGCAGCTCAAGGATGGTAGCTGGGGCCCCAGATACGCAGTATTTT
CDR3: CASSSRMVAGAPDTQYF

J: TRBJ1-5
size: -
V: TRBV7-9
D: -
DNA: TGTGCCAGCAGCTTCGGCAATCAGCCCCAGCATTTT
CDR3: CASSFGNQPQHF

J: TRBJ1-5
size: -
V: TRBV11-3
D: -
DNA: TGTGCCAGCAGCTTTCTGGCAGTGGGTGGCAATCAGCCCCAGCATTTT
CDR3: CASSFLAVGGNQPQHF

J: TRBJ2-4
size: -
V: TRBV19
D: -
DNA: TGTGCCAGTCTAGCGACTCTGGGGGGATCAAACATTCAGTACTTC
CDR3: CASLATLGGSNIQYF

J: TRBJ1-6
size: -
V: TRBV5-5
D: -
DNA: TGTGCCAGCAGCTTGGTTCAGGGCGACCTTACGGCCCTCCACTTT
CDR3: CASSLVQGDLTALHF

J: TRBJ1-5
size: -
V: TRBV7-9
D: -
DNA: TGTGCCAGCAGCCTCTCCGGAGGGCGGCAGCCCCAGCATTTT
CDR3: CASSLSGGRQPQHF

J: TRBJ2-3
size: -
V: TRBV7-8
D: -
DNA: TGTGCCAGCAGCCCACTTGGGAGTGTGGGGTCGAATACGCAGTATTTT
CDR3: CASSPLGSVGSNTQYF

J: TRBJ2-1
size: -
V: TRBV5-4
D: -
DNA: TGTGCCAGCAGCTTGGCGGGAGTCTACACGAGAAGCTCCTACAATGAGCAGTTCTTC
CDR3: CASSLAGVYTRSSYNEQFF

J: TRBJ2-5
size: -
V: TRBV27
D: -
DNA: TGTGCCAGCAGTCTGGGGCCGGAGGTGAGCCAGTACTTC
CDR3: CASSLGPEVSQYF

J: TRBJ1-5
size: -
V: TRBV6-5
D: -
DNA: TGTGCCAGCAGTGTCCGGCGGGATGGGAATCAGCCCCAGCATTTT
CDR3: CASSVRRDGNQPQHF

J: TRBJ2-7
size: -
V: TRBV5-1
D: TRBD1
DNA: TGCGCCAGCACCTCCGCCGGACAGGGAGGCTACGAGCAGTACTTC
CDR3: CASTSAGQGGYEQYF

J: TRBJ1-2
size: once
V: TRBV7-9
D: -
DNA: TGTGCCAGCAGCTTAGTAGGGGCGGATGGCTACACCTTC
CDR3: CASSLVGADGYTF

J: TRBJ2-3
size: -
V: TRBV6-5
D: -
DNA: TGTGCCAGCAGTTACGAAGTAGGGTTGGTAGATACGCAGTATTTT
CDR3: CASSYEVGLVDTQYF

J: TRBJ1-2
size: -
V: TRBV19
D: TRBD1
DNA: TGTGCCAGTAGCGACAGGGGACGAGCTAACTATGGCTACACCTTC
CDR3: CASSDRGRANYGYTF

J: TRBJ2-2
size: -
V: TRBV5-6
D: -
DNA: TGTGCCAGCAGCTTGGCCGGGAGTGGTTGGACCGGGGAGCTGTTTTTT
CDR3: CASSLAGSGWTGELFF

J: TRBJ2-5
size: -
V: TRBV5-6
D: -
DNA: TGTGCCAGCAGCTTGGAGGTGACCCATCAAGAGACCCAGTACTTC
CDR3: CASSLEVTHQETQYF

J: TRBJ1-2
size: once
V: TRBV4-3
D: TRBD1
DNA: TGCGCCAGCAGCCAAGATGGGAGCGGGACAGGGGGCATCTATGGCTACACCTTC
CDR3: CASSQDGSGTGGIYGYTF

J: TRBJ2-1
size: -
V: TRBV19
D: -
DNA: TGTGCCAGTAGTTATTCGGCGGGGGCCGCCTACAATGAGCAGTTCTTC
CDR3: CASSYSAGAAYNEQFF